These 17 T cell receptor beta chains originate from one sample sequenced in a study of cytomegalovirus exposure and HLA in healthy donors. The PCR contained 60 Vbeta and 13 Jbeta primers. The method was immunoSEQ multiplex PCR; TCRdb's version includes in-frame clones alone and lacks a portion of them. The sample yields under 100,000 clones, 65% to 80% seen once. Sequencing input: PBMCs. These receptor sequences come from a woman between 50 and 59 years old in good health and CMV-seropositive.

A few counts support this clone. The chain is built from TRBV6-6 and TRBJ2-7, with a possible D match to TRBD2 (5 bases). V was trimmed by 0 bases and J by 7 bases, leaving 13 bases between them. The CDR3 has 14 residues. Germline V lookup: CDR1 MNHNY, CDR2 SVGAGI (reference sequence). CDR3 residues: CASSYSGSTGEQYF. CDR3 DNA sequence: TGTGCCAGCAGTTACTCCGGGTCGACGGGGGAGCAGTACTTC.

V usage is TRBV7-8 and J usage is TRBJ1-2; the D is unclear. Trimming removed 3 bases from V and 2 bases from J, with 10 bases in between. This CDR3 comprises 14 residues. Germline CDR1 SGHVS, CDR2 FQNEAQ. The CDR3 sequence: CASSFHSTNYGYTF. CDR3 coding DNA: TGTGCCAGCAGCTTTCACAGCACCAACTATGGCTACACCTTC.

The table lists this clone with a few counts. The CDR3 here is CASSQSYFSYEQYF. CDR3 coding DNA: TGCGCCAGCAGCCAATCATACTTTTCCTACGAGCAGTACTTC. The chain employs TRBV4-1 and TRBJ2-7; no clear D gene. V lost 2 bases to trimming and J lost 1 base, with 9 bases between them. The CDR3 sequence is 14 residues long. Germline V lookup: CDR1 MGHRA, CDR2 YSYEKL.

This sequence joins TRBV28 and TRBJ2-7, with 8 bases identical to TRBD2. Per germline, CDR1 MDHEN and CDR2 SYDVKM. Germline trimming cut 8 bases from V and 2 bases from J; bases unmatched to any gene: 8. The CDR3 totals 14 residues. The CDR3 loop is CASWAGGNAYEQYF. The CDR3 nucleotides read TGTGCCAGCTGGGCGGGGGGCAACGCCTACGAGCAGTACTTC. Full variable domain (outside the CDR3, taken from reference TRBV28 and TRBJ2-7): DVKVTQSSRYLVKRTGEKVFLECVQDMDHENMFWYRQDPGLGLRLIYFSYDVKMKEKGDIPEGYSVSREKKERFSLILESASTNQTSMYLCASWAGGNAYEQYFGPGTRLTVT.

This chain links TRBV4-3 with TRBJ1-2; a weak D match, TRBD1 (5 bases). This CDR3 has 13 residues. Germline V gives CDR1 LGHNA, CDR2 YSLEER. V lost 4 bases and J lost 2, with 8 bases in between. In nucleotides, the CDR3 is TGCGCCAGCAGCCGAGACAGAAACTATGGCTACACCTTC. As protein: CASSRDRNYGYTF.

V is TRBV28 and J is TRBJ1-5, with no clear D. V was pared by 5 bases and J by 5 bases, with 13 bases between. This CDR3 region has 14 residues. The V gene's germline CDR1 is MDHEN and CDR2 SYDVKM. Here the CDR3 DNA reads TGTGCCAGCAGTGTCGCCAACTTAGATCAGCCCCAGCATTTT. This codes for CASSVANLDQPQHF. The whole variable domain, remainder taken from reference TRBV28 and TRBJ1-5, is DVKVTQSSRYLVKRTGEKVFLECVQDMDHENMFWYRQDPGLGLRLIYFSYDVKMKEKGDIPEGYSVSREKKERFSLILESASTNQTSMYLCASSVANLDQPQHFGDGTRLSIL.

This chain uses TRBV5-1 with TRBJ2-1, with 8 bases fitting TRBD1. This CDR3 region has 17 residues. J was trimmed by 5 bases and V by 4 bases; bases with no gene match: 14. The germline CDR1 and CDR2 sequences are SGHRS and YFSETQ. CDR3 sequence reads: CASSLTPGTGGHNEQFF. CDR3 DNA sequence: TGCGCCAGCAGCCTAACACCGGGGACAGGAGGCCACAATGAGCAGTTCTTC.

The chain carries TRBV10-3 and TRBJ1-1; D not certain. Germline V gives CDR1 ENHRY, CDR2 SYGVKD. This CDR3 is built from 13 residues. Trimming shortened V by 3 bases and J by 4 bases, and 9 bases separated the two germline ends. CDR3 nucleotide sequence: TGTGCCATCAGTGACGGAGCTGGCACTGAAGCTTTCTTT. Translating it yields CAISDGAGTEAFF.

The J gene is TRBJ2-2, the V gene TRBV7-9, with unresolved D. Germline V lookup: CDR1 SEHNR, CDR2 FQNEAQ (reference sequence). Between the trimmed V and J ends, which lost 5 bases and 5 bases, there was a span of 6 bases. The CDR3 consists of 12 residues. The CDR3 nucleotides read TGTGCCAGCAGCCCACAGACCGGGGAGCTGTTTTTT. The encoded protein is CASSPQTGELFF.

The chain uses TRBV7-2 and TRBJ2-3, with 8 bases aligning to TRBD2. The V gene's germline CDR1 is SGHTA and CDR2 FQGNSA. The CDR3 length is 15 residues. The V gene end was trimmed by 2 bases and the J gene end by 2 bases; junction bases not matched to a gene: 3. For the CDR3, the DNA is TGTGCCAGCAGCTTACCTAGCGGGCCCACAGATACGCAGTATTTT. Amino acids: CASSLPSGPTDTQYF.

This rearrangement joins TRBV9 to TRBJ2-2; D remains ambiguous. CDR3 length: 14 residues. V lost 0 bases and J 0 bases, leaving 3 bases between the germline ends. CDR1 is SGDLS, CDR2 YYNGEE, per germline. The CDR3 sequence is CASSVAANTGELFF. CDR3 nucleotides: TGTGCCAGCAGCGTAGCAGCGAACACCGGGGAGCTGTTTTTT. Based on the CDR3 plus reference TRBV9 and TRBJ2-2, the full variable domain is DSGVTQTPKHLITATGQRVTLRCSPRSGDLSVYWYQQSLDQGLQFLIQYYNGEERAKGNILERFSAQQFPDLHSELNLSSLELGDSALYFCASSVAANTGELFFGEGSRLTVL.

The J gene is TRBJ1-3, the V gene TRBV28; the match to TRBD1 covers 8 bases. The CDR3 has 17 residues. Per the germline V gene, CDR1 is MDHEN and CDR2 is SYDVKM. The V gene end was trimmed by 1 base and the J gene end by 3 bases; junction bases not matched to a gene: 8. The CDR3 protein is CASSLYGDRQGGNTIYF. CDR3 in DNA: TGTGCCAGCAGTTTATATGGGGACAGGCAAGGTGGAAACACCATATATTTT.

The rearrangement joins TRBV6-5 to TRBJ2-3, with a tentative D call TRBD2 (6 bases). Germline V gene sequence: CDR1 MNHEY, CDR2 SVGAGI. Trimming took off 7 bases at V and 5 bases at J, with 16 bases between the two ends. The CDR3 spans 14 residues. The DNA for the CDR3 is TGTGCCAGCAAGGTCGGGGGAGCCAAAGATACGCAGTATTTT. This sequence encodes CASKVGGAKDTQYF.

V and J are TRBV28 and TRBJ1-2; D is undetermined. Germline assignment: CDR1 MDHEN and CDR2 SYDVKM. The CDR3 loop spans 15 amino acids. V was cut by 6 bases and J by 1 base, with 15 bases left in between. The CDR3 is CASSPTGLSNYGYTF. CDR3 DNA sequence: TGTGCCAGCAGCCCTACCGGACTCAGTAACTATGGCTACACCTTC.

This clone has only a few counts. The chain recombines TRBV28 with TRBJ1-1; possibly TRBD1 for D (6 bases). The V and J ends lost 0 bases and 8 bases respectively, with 16 bases between them. Germline CDR1 MDHEN, CDR2 SYDVKM. The CDR3 has 15 amino acids. DNA for the CDR3: TGTGCCAGCAGTTTATGGGCCAGGGGTTCGGCCGAAGCTTTCTTT. Translation gives CASSLWARGSAEAFF.

V is TRBV11-2 and J is TRBJ2-7; 9 bases are shared with TRBD1. Looked up from germline, CDR1 is SGHAT and CDR2 is FQNNGV. The CDR3 extends over 14 amino acids. V trimming: 4 bases; J trimming: 3 bases; junction bases outside the gene matches: 4. CDR3 sequence: CASSSGTGNYEQYF. For the CDR3, the DNA is TGTGCCAGCAGCTCCGGGACAGGGAACTACGAGCAGTACTTC.

This clone was observed a few times. V usage is TRBV18 and J usage is TRBJ2-7, with no clear D. Germline CDR1 KGHSH, CDR2 LQKENI. The germline V and J ends were trimmed by 2 bases and 2 bases, with 13 bases remaining between them. The CDR3 consists of 15 residues. The CDR3 nucleotides read TGTGCCAGCTCACCAGATGGCAGTTCAGCCTACGAGCAGTACTTC. Protein product: CASSPDGSSAYEQYF.